This TCR beta chain originates from a study of T cells in Graves' hyperthyroidism and ophthalmopathy. Not enrolled were patients with uncontrolled infection, other autoimmune disease, pregnancy or lactation. PBMCs were derived from approximately 10 ml fresh peripheral blood. Study results and limitations: Before onset, ophthalmopathy was predicted by the model a median approximately 6.6 months earlier.

Amplification yielded TCR beta CDR3 regions, with RNA transcripts as the source. In the first-round RT-PCR of the TCR CDR3, the HTBI primer set was used. Using its own MiXCR run on the multiplex PCR reads, TCRdb lists one record per CDR3 protein. The sample consists of fewer than 500,000 distinct CDR3 sequences, more than 12% of them appearing once. This clonotype came up many times. Its antigen is undetermined. V was clipped by 3 bases and J by 6 bases, with 17 bases between them. The CDR3 runs 15 residues. CDR1 is SGHAT, CDR2 FQNNGV, per germline. The receptor comes from a woman under 40 with Graves' ophthalmopathy. V is TRBV11-2 and J is TRBJ1-2; D is possibly TRBD1 (5 bases). The sequenced sample was blood. The CDR3 coding sequence is TGTGCCAGCAGCTTCTCGGGGGGGATATTCAATGGCTACACCTTC. This encodes CASSFSGGIFNGYTF. Drawing the rest from reference TRBV11-2 and TRBJ1-2, the complete variable domain is EAGVAQSPRYKIIEKRQSVAFWCNPISGHATLYWYQQILGQGPKLLIQFQNNGVVDDSQLPKDRFSAERLKGVDSTLKIQPAKLEDSAVYLCASSFSGGIFNGYTFGSGTRLTVV.